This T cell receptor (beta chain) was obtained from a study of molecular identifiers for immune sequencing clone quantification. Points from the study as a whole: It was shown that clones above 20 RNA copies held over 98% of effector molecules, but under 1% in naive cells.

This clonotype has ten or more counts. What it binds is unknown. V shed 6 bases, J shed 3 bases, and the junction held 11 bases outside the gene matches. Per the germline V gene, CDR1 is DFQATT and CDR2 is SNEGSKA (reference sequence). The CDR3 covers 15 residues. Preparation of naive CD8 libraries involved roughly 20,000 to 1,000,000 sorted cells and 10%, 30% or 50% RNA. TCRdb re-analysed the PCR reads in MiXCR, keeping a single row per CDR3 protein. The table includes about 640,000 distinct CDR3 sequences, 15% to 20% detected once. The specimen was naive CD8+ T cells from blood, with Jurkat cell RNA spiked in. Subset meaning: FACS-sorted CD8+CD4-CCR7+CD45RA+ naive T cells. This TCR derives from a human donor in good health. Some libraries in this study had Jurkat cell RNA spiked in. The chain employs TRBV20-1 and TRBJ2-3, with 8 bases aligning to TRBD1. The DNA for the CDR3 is TGCAGTGCCCCCCCAACGGGACAGGTTACAGATACGCAGTATTTT. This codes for CSAPPTGQVTDTQYF.